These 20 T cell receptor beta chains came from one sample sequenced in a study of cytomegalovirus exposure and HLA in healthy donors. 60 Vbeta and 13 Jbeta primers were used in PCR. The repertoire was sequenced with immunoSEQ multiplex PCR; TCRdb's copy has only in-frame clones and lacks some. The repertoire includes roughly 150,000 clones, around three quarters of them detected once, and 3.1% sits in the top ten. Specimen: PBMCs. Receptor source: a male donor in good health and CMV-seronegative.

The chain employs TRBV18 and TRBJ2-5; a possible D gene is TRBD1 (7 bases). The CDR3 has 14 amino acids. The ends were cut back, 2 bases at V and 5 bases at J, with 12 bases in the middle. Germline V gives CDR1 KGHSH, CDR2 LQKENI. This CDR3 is CASSPGGGRETQYF. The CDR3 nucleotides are TGTGCCAGCTCACCAGGAGGGGGCCGGGAGACCCAGTACTTC.

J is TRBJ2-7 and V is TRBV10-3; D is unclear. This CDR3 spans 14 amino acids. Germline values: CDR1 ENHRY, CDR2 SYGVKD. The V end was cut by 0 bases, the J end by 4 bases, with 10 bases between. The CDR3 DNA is TGTGCCATCAGTGAGTCCCTCGGTGATTACGAGCAGTACTTC. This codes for CAISESLGDYEQYF.

CDR3 region: CAGTQSSYEQYF. The CDR3, as DNA: TGTGCCGGGACACAGAGCTCCTACGAGCAGTACTTC. The chain has TRBV30 and TRBJ2-7, with D possibly being TRBD1 (6 bases). The CDR3 is made up of 12 amino acids. V was clipped by 8 bases and J by 0 bases, with 11 bases between them. Germline assignment: CDR1 GTSNPN and CDR2 SVGIG (reference sequence).

Written as DNA, the CDR3 is TGTGCCACCAACCGGGACATATATAATTCACCCCTCCACTTT. It codes for CATNRDIYNSPLHF. The V call is TRBV28, the J call TRBJ1-6; perhaps TRBD1 as D (6 bases). Germline lookup yields CDR1 MDHEN and CDR2 SYDVKM. The V end lost 10 bases, the J end lost 4 bases, and 14 bases lay between the germline ends. This CDR3 has 14 amino acids.

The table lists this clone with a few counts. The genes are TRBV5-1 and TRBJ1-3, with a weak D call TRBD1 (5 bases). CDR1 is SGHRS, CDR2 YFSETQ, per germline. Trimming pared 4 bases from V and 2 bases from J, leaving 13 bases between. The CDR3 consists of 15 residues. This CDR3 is CASSPDGGAGNTIYF. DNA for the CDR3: TGCGCCAGCAGCCCGGATGGGGGGGCTGGAAACACCATATATTTT.

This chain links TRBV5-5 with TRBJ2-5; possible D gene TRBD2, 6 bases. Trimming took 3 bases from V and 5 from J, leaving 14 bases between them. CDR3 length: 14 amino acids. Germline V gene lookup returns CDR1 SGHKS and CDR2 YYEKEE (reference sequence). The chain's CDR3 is CASSSLSREETQYF. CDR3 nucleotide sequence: TGTGCCAGCAGCTCTTTGTCCCGGGAGGAGACCCAGTACTTC.

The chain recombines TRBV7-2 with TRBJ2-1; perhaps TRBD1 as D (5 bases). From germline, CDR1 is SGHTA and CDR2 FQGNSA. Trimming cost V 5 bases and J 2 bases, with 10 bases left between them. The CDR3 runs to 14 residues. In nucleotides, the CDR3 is TGTGCCAGCAGCCCCGACAGTACCTACAATGAGCAGTTCTTC. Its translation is CASSPDSTYNEQFF.

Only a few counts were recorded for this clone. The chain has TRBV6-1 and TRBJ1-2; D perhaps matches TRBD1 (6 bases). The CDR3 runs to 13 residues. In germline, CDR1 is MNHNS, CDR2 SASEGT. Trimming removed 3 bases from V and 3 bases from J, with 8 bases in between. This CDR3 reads CASSDRGDYGYTF. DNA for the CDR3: TGTGCCAGCAGTGACAGGGGTGACTATGGCTACACCTTC.

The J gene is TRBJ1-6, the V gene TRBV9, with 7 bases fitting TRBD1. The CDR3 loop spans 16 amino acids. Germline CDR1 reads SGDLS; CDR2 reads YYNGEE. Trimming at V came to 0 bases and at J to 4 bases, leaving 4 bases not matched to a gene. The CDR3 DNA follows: TGTGCCAGCAGCGTAGGAGGGGGCAGGTATAATTCACCCCTCCACTTT. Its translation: CASSVGGGRYNSPLHF.

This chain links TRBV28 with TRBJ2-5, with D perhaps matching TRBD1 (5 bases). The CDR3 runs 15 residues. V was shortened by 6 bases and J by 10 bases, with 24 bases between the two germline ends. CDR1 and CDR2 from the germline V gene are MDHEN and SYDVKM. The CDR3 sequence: CASSRPQTALGNQYF. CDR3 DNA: TGTGCCAGCAGCCGACCCCAGACAGCCTTGGGGAACCAGTACTTC.

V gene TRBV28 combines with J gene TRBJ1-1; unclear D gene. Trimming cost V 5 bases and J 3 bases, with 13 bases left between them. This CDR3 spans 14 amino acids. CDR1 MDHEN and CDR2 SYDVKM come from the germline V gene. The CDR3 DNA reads TGTGCCAGCAGTCCGGGGAGGGAGGACACTGAAGCTTTCTTT. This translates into CASSPGREDTEAFF. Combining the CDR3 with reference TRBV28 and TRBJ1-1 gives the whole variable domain DVKVTQSSRYLVKRTGEKVFLECVQDMDHENMFWYRQDPGLGLRLIYFSYDVKMKEKGDIPEGYSVSREKKERFSLILESASTNQTSMYLCASSPGREDTEAFFGQGTRLTVV.

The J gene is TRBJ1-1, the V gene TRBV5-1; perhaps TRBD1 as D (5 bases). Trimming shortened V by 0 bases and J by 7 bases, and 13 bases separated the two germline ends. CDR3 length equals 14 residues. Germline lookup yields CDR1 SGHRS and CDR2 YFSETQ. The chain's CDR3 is CASSLASGEIEAFF. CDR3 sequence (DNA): TGCGCCAGCAGCTTGGCTTCGGGGGAGATTGAAGCTTTCTTT.

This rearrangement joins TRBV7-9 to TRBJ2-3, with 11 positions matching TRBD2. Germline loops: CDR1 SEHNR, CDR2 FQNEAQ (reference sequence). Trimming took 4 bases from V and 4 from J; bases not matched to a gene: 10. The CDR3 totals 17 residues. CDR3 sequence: CASSSPTSGRISDTQYF. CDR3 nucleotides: TGTGCCAGCAGCTCGCCTACTAGCGGGAGAATCTCAGATACGCAGTATTTT.

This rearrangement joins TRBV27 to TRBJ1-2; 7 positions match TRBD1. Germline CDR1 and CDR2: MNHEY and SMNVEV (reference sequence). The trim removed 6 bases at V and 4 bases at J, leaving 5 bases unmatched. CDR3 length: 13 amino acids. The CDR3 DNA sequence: TGTGCCAGCAGAACGACAGGGAGCTATGGCTACACCTTC. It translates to CASRTTGSYGYTF.

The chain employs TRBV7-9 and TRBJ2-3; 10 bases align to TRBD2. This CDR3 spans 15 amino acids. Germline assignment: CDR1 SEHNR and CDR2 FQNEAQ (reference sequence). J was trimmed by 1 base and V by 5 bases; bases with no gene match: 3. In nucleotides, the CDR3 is TGTGCCAGCAGCCTGGGGACTAGCGGCACAGATACGCAGTATTTT. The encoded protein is CASSLGTSGTDTQYF.

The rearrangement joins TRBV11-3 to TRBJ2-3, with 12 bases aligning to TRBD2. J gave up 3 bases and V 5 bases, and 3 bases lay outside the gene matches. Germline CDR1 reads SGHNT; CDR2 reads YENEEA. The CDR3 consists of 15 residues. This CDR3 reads CASSLAGGSTDTQYF. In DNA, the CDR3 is TGTGCCAGCAGCCTAGCGGGAGGGAGTACAGATACGCAGTATTTT.

In DNA, the CDR3 is TGTGCCAGCAGTTTGACTAGCCCAACCTACAATGAGCAGTTCTTC. Protein: CASSLTSPTYNEQFF. The V and J genes are TRBV27 and TRBJ2-1; 7 nucleotides align to TRBD2. J gave up 2 bases and V 3 bases, and 4 bases lay outside the gene matches. The CDR3 runs to 15 residues. Germline CDR1 and CDR2: MNHEY and SMNVEV (reference sequence).

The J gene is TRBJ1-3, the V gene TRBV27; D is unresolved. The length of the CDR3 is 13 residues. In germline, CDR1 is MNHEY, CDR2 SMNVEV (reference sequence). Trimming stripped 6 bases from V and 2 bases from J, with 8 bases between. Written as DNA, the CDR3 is TGTGCCAGCAGAAGGGAGGCTGGAAACACCATATATTTT. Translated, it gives CASRREAGNTIYF.

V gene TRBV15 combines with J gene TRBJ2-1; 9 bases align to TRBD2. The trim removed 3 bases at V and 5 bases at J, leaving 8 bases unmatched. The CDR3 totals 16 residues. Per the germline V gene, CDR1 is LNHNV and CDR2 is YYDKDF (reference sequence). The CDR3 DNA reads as TGTGCCACCAGCAGCAGACTAGCGGAGGGCCACAATGAGCAGTTCTTC. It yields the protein CATSSRLAEGHNEQFF.

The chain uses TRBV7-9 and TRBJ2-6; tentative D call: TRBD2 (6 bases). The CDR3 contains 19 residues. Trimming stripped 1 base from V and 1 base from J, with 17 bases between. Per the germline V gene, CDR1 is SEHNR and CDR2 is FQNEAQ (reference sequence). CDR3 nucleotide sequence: TGTGCCAGCAGCTTAGGAGGGCGGGACGGAGGGTCTGGGGCCAACGTCCTGACTTTC. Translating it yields CASSLGGRDGGSGANVLTF.